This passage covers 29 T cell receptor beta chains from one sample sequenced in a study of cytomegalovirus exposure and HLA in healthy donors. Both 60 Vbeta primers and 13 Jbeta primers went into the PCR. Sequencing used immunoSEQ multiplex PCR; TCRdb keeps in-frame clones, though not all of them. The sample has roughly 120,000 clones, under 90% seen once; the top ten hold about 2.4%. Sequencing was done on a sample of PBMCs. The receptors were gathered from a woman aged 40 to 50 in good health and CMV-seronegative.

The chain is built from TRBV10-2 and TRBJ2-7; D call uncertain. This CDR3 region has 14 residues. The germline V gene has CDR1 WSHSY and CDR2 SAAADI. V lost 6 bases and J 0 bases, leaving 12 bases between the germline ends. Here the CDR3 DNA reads TGCGCCAGCAGGAGAGGTGGAAGCTCCTACGAGCAGTACTTC. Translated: CASRRGGSSYEQYF.

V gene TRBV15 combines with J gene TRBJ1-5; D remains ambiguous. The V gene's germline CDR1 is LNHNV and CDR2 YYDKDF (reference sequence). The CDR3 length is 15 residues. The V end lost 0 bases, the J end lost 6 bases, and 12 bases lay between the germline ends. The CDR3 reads CATSRDLTVPQPQHF. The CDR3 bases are TGTGCCACCAGCAGAGATCTTACAGTACCTCAGCCCCAGCATTTT.

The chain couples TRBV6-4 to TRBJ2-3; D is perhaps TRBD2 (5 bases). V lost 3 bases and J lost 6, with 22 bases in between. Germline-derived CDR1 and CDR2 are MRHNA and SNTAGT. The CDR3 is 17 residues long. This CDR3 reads CASSEFGLPGIGDTQYF. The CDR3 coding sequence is TGTGCCAGCAGTGAATTCGGCCTACCGGGGATTGGGGATACGCAGTATTTT.

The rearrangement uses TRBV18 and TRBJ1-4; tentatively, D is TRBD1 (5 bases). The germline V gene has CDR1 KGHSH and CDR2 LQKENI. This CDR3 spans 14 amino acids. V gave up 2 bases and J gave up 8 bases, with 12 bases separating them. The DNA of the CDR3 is TGTGCCAGCTCACCAGGCCCAGGGAACGAAAAACTGTTTTTT. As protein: CASSPGPGNEKLFF.

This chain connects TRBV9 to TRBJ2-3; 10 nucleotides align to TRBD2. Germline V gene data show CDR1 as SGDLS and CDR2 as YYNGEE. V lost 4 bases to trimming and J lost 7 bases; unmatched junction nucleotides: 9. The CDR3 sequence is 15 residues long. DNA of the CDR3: TGTGCCAGCAGCCTTAGCGGGGGGCCGATTAATACGCAGTATTTT. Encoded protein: CASSLSGGPINTQYF.

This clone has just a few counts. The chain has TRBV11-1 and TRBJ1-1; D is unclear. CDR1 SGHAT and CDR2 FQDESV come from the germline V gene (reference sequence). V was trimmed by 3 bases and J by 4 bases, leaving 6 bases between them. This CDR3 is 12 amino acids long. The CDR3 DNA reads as TGTGCCAGCAGCTTCCATCCCACTGAAGCTTTCTTT. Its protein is CASSFHPTEAFF. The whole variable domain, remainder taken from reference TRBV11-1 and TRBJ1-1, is EAEVAQSPRYKITEKSQAVAFWCDPISGHATLYWYRQILGQGPELLVQFQDESVVDDSQLPKDRFSAERLKGVDSTLKIQPAELGDSAMYLCASSFHPTEAFFGQGTRLTVV.

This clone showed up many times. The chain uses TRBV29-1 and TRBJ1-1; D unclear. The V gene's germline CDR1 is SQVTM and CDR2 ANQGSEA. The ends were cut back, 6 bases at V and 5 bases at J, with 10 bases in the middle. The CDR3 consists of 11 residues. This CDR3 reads CSVPTPTEAFF. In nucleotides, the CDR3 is TGCAGCGTCCCCACACCTACTGAAGCTTTCTTT.

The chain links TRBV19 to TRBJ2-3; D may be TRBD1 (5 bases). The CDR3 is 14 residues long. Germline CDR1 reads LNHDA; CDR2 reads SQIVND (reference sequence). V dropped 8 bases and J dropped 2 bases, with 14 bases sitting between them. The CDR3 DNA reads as TGTGCCAGTGGACCTAGGGGATCCACAGATACGCAGTATTTT. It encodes CASGPRGSTDTQYF.

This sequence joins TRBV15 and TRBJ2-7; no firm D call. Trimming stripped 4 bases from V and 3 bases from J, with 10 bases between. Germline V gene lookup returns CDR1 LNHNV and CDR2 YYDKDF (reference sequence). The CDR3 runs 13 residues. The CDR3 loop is CATSISTGYEQYF. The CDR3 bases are TGTGCCACCAGCATATCGACGGGCTACGAGCAGTACTTC. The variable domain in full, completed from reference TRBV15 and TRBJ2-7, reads DAMVIQNPRYQVTQFGKPVTLSCSQTLNHNVMYWYQQKSSQAPKLLFHYYDKDFNNEADTPDNFQSRRPNTSFCFLDIRSPGLGDTAMYLCATSISTGYEQYFGPGTRLTVT.

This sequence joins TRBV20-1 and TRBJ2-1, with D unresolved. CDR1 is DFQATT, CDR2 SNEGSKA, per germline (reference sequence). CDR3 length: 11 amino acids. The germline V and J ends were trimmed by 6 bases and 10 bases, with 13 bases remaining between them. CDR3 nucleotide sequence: TGCAGTGCCGACACGACCAGAGAGCAGTTCTTC. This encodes CSADTTREQFF.

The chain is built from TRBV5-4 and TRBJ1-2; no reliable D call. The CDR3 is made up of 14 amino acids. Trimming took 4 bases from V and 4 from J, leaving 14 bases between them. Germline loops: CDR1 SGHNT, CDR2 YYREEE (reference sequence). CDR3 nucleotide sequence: TGTGCCAGCAGCCGTCTCGGGAACCCCTATGGCTACACCTTC. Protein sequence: CASSRLGNPYGYTF.

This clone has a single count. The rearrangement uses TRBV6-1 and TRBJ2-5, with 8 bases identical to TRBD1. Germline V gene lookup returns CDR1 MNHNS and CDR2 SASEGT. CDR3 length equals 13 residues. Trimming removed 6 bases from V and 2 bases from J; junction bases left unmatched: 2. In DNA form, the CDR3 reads TGTGCCAGCAGGAACAGGGGGCAAGAGACCCAGTACTTC. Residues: CASRNRGQETQYF.

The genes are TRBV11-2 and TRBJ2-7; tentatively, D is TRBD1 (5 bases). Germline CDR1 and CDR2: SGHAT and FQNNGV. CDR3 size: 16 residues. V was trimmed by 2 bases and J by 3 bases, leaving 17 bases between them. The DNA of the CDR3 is TGTGCCAGCAGCTTAACCCGGTTCGCAGGGTTCTACGAGCAGTACTTC. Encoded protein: CASSLTRFAGFYEQYF.

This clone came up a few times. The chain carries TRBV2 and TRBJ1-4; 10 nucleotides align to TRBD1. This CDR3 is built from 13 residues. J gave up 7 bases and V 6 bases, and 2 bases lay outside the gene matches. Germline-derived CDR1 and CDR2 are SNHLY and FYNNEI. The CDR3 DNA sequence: TGTGCCAGCAGGACAGGGGGCTCTGAAAAACTGTTTTTT. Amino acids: CASRTGGSEKLFF.

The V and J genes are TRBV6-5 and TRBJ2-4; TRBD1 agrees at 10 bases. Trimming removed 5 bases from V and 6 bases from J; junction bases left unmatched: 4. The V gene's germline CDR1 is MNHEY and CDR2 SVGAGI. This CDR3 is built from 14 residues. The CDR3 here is CASSDRTGGNIQYF. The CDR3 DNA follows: TGTGCCAGCAGTGACCGGACAGGGGGAAACATTCAGTACTTC.

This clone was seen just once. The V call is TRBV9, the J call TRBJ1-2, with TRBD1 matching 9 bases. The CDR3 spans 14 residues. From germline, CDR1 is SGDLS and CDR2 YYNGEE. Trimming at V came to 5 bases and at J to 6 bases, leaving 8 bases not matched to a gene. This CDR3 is CASRGTGYKDGYTF. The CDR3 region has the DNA TGTGCCAGCAGGGGGACAGGGTATAAGGATGGCTACACCTTC.

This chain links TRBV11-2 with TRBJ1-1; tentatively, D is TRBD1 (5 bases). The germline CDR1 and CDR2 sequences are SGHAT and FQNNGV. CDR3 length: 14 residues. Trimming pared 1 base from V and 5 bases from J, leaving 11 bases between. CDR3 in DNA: TGTGCCAGCAGCTTAGCGGGGGTGAGAACTGAAGCTTTCTTT. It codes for CASSLAGVRTEAFF.

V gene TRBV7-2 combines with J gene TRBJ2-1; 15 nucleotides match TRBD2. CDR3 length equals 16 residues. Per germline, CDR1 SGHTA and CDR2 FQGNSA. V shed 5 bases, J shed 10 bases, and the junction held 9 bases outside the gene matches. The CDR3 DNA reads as TGTGCCAGCAGCCCAGCGGGACTAGCGGGAGGTCGGGAGCAGTTCTTC. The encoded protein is CASSPAGLAGGREQFF.

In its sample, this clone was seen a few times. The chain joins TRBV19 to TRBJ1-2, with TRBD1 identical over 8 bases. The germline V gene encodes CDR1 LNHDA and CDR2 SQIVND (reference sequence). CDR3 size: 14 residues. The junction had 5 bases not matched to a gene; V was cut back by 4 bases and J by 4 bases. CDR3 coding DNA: TGTGCCAGTAGTAGGACAGGGAGCCTCTATGGCTACACCTTC. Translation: CASSRTGSLYGYTF.

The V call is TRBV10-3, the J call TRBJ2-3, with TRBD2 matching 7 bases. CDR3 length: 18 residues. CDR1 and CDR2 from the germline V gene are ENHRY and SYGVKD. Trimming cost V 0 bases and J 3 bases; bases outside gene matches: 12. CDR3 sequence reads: CAISESNVPSGRTDTQYF. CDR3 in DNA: TGTGCCATCAGTGAGTCGAATGTCCCTAGCGGAAGAACAGATACGCAGTATTTT.

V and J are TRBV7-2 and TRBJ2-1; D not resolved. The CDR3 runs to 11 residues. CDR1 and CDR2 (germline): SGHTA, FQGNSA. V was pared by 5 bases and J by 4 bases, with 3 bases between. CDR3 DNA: TGTGCCAGCAGCCGGTACAATGAGCAGTTCTTC. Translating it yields CASSRYNEQFF.

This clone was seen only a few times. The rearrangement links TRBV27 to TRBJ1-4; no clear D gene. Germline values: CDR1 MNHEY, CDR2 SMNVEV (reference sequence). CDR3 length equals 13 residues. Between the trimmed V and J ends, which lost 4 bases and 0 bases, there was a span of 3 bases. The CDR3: CASSSSTNEKLFF. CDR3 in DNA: TGTGCCAGCAGTTCATCAACTAATGAAAAACTGTTTTTT.

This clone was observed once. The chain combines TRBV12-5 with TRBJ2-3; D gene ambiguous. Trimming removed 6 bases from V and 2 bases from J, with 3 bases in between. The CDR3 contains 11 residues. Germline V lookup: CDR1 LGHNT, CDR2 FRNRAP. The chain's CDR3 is CASGLTDTQYF. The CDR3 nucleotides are TGTGCTAGTGGCCTCACAGATACGCAGTATTTT.

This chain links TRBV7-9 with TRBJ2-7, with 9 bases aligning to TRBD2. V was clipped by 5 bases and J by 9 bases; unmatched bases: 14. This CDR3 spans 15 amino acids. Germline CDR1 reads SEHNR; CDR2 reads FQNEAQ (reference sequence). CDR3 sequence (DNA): TGTGCCAGCAGCCAGAGCGGGGGGCTTTCTCTCGGGCAGTACTTC. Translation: CASSQSGGLSLGQYF.

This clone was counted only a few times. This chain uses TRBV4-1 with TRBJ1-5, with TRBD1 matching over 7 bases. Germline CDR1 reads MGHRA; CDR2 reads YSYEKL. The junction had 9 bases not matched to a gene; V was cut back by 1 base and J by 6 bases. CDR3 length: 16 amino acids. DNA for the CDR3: TGCGCCAGCAGCCAAGGCGTAGGGGGCTTTTCTCAGCCCCAGCATTTT. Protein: CASSQGVGGFSQPQHF.

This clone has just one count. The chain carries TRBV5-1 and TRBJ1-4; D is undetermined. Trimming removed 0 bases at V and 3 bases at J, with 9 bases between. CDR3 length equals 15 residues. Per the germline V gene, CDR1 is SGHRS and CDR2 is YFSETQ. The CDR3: CASSLGGVANEKLFF. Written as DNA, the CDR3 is TGCGCCAGCAGCTTGGGGGGAGTGGCTAATGAAAAACTGTTTTTT.

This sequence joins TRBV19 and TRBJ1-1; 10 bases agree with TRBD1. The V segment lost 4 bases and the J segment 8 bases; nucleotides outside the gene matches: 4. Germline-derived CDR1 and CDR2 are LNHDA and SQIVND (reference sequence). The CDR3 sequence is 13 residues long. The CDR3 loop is CASSTDRGREAFF. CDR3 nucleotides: TGTGCCAGTAGTACTGACAGGGGGCGCGAAGCTTTCTTT.

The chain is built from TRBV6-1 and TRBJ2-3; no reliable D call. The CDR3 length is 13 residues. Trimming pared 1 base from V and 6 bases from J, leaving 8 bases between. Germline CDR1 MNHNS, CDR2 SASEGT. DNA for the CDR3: TGTGCCAGCAGTGAAGGCTTCGGGGATACGCAGTATTTT. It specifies CASSEGFGDTQYF.

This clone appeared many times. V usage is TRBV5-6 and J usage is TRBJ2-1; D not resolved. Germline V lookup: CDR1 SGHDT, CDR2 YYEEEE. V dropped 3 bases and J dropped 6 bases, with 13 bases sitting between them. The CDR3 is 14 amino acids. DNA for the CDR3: TGTGCCAGCAGCTCGGTCCTTATTTTCAATGAGCAGTTCTTC. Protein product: CASSSVLIFNEQFF.